The clone carrying this T cell receptor (beta chain) was counted between two and nine times. The antigen is unknown. This record belongs to a study of blood T cells in healthy people across ages. A second 7 to 11 cycle PCR used barcoded and J-beta primers. Tags on each cDNA molecule came from a template-switch adaptor with 12 random nucleotides. Every sample produced at least 2.5 million CDR3-containing paired-end reads. TCRdb redid the calling of the 5' RACE reads with MiXCR, one entry per CDR3 protein. The sample gives about 1,400,000 distinct CDR3 sequences, around 39% of which show up once; roughly 7.9% is in the top ten. Study results and limitations: Changes seen in expanded clonotypes were possibly confounded by donor CMV status left unknown.

The CDR3 is made up of 14 amino acids. Germline CDR1 SGHTA, CDR2 FQGNSA. V shed 10 bases and J 4 bases; nucleotides not matched to a gene: 8. This clonotype originated in a woman aged 18-29 years in good health. The V and J genes are TRBV7-2 and TRBJ2-2, with 8 bases identical to TRBD2. Sequencing used blood. The CDR3 loop reads CAIRGGPITGELFF. The CDR3 DNA sequence: TGTGCCATTCGCGGGGGGCCGATCACCGGGGAGCTGTTTTTT.